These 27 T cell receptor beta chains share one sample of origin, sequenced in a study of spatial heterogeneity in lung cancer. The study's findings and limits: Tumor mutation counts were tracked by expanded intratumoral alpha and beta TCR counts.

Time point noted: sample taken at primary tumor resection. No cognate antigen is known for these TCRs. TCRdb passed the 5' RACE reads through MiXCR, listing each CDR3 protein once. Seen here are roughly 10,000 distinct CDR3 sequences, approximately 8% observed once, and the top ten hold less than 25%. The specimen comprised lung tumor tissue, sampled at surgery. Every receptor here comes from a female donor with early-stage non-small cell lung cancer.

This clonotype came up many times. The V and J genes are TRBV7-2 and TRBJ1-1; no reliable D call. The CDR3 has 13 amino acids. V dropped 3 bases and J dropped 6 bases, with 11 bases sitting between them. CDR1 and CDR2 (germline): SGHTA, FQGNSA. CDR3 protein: CASSFGGWAEAFF. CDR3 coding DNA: TGTGCCAGCAGCTTTGGAGGGTGGGCTGAAGCTTTCTTT.

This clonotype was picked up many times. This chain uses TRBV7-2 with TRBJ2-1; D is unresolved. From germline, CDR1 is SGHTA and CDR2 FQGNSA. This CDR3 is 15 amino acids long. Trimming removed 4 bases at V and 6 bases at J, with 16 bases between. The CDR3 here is CASSSPERTPNEQFF. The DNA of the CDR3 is TGTGCCAGCAGCTCCCCGGAACGGACCCCCAATGAGCAGTTCTTC.

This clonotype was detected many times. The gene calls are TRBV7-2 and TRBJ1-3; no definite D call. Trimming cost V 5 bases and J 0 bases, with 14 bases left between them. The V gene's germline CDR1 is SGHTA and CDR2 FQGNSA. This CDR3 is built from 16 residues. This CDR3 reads CASSRQMTGSGNTIYF. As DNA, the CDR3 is TGTGCCAGCAGCAGGCAAATGACGGGCTCTGGAAACACCATATATTTT.

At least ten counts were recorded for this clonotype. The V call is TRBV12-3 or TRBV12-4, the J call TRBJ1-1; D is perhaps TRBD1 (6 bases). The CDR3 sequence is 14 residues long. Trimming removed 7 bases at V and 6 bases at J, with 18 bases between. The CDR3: CASMGASQGAEAFF. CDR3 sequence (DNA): TGTGCCAGCATGGGGGCATCACAAGGTGCTGAAGCTTTCTTT.

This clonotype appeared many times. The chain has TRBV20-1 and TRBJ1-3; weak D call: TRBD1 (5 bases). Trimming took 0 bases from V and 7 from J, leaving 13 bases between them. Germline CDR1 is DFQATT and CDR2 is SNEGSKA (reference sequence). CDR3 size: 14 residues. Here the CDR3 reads CSARDGGTFNTIYF. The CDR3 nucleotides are TGCAGTGCTAGAGATGGGGGGACTTTCAACACCATATATTTT.

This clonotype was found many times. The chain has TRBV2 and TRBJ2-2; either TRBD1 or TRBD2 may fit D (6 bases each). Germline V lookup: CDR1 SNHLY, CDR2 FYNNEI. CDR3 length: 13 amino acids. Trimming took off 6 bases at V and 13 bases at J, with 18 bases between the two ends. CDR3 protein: CASSERIGGRLFF. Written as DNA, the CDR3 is TGTGCCAGCAGCGAACGTATAGGGGGGCGGCTGTTTTTT.

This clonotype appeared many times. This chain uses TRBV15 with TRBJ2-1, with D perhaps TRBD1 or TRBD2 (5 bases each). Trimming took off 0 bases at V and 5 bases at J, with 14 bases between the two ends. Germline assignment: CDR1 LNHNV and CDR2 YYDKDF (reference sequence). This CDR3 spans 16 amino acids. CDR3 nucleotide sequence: TGTGCCACCAGCAGAGATACGGACAACGGGAACAATGAGCAGTTCTTC. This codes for CATSRDTDNGNNEQFF. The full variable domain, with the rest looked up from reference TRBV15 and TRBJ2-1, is DAMVIQNPRYQVTQFGKPVTLSCSQTLNHNVMYWYQQKSSQAPKLLFHYYDKDFNNEADTPDNFQSRRPNTSFCFLDIRSPGLGDTAMYLCATSRDTDNGNNEQFFGPGTRLTVL.

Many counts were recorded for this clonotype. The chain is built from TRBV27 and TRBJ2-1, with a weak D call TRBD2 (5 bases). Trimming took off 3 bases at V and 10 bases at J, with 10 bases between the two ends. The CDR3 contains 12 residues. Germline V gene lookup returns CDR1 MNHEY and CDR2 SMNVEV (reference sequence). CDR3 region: CASSFLQREQFF. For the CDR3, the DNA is TGTGCCAGCAGTTTCCTTCAGCGGGAGCAGTTCTTC.

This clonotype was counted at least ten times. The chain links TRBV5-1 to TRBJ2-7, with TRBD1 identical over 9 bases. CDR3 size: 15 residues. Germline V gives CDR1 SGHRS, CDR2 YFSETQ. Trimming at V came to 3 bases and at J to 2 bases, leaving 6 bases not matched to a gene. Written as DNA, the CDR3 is TGCGCCAGCAGCTCGCCGGACAGGGGCGCCTACGAGCAGTACTTC. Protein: CASSSPDRGAYEQYF.

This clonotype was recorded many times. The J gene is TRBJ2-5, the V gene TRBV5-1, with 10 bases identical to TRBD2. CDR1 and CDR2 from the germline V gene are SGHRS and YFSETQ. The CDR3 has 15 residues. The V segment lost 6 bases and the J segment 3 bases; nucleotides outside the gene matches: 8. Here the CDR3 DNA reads TGCGCCAGCAAATCTTCCGGGACTAGCGAAGAGACCCAGTACTTC. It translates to CASKSSGTSEETQYF.

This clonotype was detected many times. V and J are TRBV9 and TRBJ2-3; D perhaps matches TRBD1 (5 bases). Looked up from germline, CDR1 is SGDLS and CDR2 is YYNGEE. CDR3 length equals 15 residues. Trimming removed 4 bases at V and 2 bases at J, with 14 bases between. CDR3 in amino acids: CASSTQIGATDTQYF. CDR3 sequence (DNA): TGTGCCAGCAGCACTCAGATAGGGGCCACAGATACGCAGTATTTT. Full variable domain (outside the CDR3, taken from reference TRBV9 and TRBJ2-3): DSGVTQTPKHLITATGQRVTLRCSPRSGDLSVYWYQQSLDQGLQFLIQYYNGEERAKGNILERFSAQQFPDLHSELNLSSLELGDSALYFCASSTQIGATDTQYFGPGTRLTVL.

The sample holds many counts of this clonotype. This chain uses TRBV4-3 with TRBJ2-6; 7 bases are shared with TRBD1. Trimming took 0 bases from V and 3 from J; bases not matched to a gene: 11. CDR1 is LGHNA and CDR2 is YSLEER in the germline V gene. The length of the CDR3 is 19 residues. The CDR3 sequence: CASSQDLGRQGSGANVLTF. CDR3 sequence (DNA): TGCGCCAGCAGCCAAGATCTGGGGAGACAGGGTAGTGGGGCCAACGTCCTGACTTTC.

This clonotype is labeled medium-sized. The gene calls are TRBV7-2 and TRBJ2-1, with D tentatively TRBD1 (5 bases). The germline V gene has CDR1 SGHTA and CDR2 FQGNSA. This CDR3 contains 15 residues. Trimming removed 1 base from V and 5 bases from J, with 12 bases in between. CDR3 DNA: TGTGCCAGCAGCTTAGGGGGCGCGGTCCACAATGAGCAGTTCTTC. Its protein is CASSLGGAVHNEQFF.

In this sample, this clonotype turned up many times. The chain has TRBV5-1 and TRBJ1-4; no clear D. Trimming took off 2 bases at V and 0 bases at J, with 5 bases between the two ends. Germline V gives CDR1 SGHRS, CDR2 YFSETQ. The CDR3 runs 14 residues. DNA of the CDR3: TGCGCCAGCAGCTTCGCAGCAACTAATGAAAAACTGTTTTTT. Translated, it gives CASSFAATNEKLFF. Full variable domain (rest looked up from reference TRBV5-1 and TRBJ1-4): KAGVTQTPRYLIKTRGQQVTLSCSPISGHRSVSWYQQTPGQGLQFLFEYFSETQRNKGNFPGRFSGRQFSNSRSEMNVSTLELGDSALYLCASSFAATNEKLFFGSGTQLSVL.

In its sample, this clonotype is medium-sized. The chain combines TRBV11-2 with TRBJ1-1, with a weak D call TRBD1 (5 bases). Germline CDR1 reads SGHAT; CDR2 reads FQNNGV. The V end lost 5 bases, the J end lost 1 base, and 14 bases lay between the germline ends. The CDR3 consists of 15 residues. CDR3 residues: CASSPSGAPNTEAFF. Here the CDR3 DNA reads TGTGCCAGCAGCCCTTCCGGGGCGCCGAACACTGAAGCTTTCTTT.

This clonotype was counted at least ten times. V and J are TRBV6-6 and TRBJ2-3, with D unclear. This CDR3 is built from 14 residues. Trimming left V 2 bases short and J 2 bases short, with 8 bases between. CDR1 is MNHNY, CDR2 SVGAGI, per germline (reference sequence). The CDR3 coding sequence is TGTGCCAGCAGTTACCTGCTTAACACAGATACGCAGTATTTT. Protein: CASSYLLNTDTQYF.

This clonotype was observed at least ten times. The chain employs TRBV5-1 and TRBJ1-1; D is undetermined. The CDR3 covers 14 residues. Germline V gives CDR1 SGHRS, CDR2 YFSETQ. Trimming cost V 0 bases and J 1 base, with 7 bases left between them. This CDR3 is CASSLEAANTEAFF. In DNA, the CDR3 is TGCGCCAGCAGCTTGGAAGCAGCGAACACTGAAGCTTTCTTT.

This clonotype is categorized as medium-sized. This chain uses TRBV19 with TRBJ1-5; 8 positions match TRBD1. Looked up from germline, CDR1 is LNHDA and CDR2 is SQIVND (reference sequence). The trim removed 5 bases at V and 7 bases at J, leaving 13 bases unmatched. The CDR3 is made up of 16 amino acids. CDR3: CASSPPDRDVRQPQHF. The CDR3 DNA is TGTGCCAGTAGTCCACCGGACAGGGATGTAAGACAGCCCCAGCATTTT.

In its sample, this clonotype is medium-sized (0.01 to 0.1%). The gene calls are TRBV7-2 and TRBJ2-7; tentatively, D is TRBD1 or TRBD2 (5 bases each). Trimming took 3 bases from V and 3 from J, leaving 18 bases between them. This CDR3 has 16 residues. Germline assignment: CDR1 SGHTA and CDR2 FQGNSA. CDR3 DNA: TGTGCCAGCAGCTTCGTAAGAGGGACCCCCAACTACGAGCAGTACTTC. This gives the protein CASSFVRGTPNYEQYF.

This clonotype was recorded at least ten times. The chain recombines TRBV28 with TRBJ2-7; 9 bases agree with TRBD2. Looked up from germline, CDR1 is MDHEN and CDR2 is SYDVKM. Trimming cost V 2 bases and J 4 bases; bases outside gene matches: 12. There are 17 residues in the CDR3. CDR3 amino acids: CASSLPRGGGARYEQYF. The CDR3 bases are TGTGCCAGCAGTTTACCCCGCGGCGGGGGGGCCAGGTACGAGCAGTACTTC.

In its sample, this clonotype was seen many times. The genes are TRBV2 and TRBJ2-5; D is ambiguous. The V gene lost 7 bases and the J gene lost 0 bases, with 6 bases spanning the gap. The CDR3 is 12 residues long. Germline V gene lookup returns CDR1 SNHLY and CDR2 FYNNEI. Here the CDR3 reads CASTSDQETQYF. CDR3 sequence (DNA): TGTGCCAGCACCTCGGACCAAGAGACCCAGTACTTC.

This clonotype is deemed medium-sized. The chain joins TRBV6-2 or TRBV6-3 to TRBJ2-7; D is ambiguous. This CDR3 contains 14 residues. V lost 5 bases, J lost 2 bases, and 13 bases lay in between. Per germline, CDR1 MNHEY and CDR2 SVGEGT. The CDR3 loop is CASSRLFPTYEQYF. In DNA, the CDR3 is TGTGCCAGCAGTCGACTTTTCCCGACCTACGAGCAGTACTTC.

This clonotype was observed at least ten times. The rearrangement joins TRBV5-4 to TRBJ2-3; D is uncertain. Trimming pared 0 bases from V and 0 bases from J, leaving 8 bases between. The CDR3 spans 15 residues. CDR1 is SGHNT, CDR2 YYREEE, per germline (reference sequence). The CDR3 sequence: CASSLALGSTDTQYF. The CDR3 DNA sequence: TGTGCCAGCAGCTTGGCCTTAGGGAGCACAGATACGCAGTATTTT. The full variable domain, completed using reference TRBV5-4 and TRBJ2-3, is ETGVTQSPTHLIKTRGQQVTLRCSSQSGHNTVSWYQQALGQGPQFIFQYYREEENGRGNFPPRFSGLQFPNYSSELNVNALELDDSALYLCASSLALGSTDTQYFGPGTRLTVL.

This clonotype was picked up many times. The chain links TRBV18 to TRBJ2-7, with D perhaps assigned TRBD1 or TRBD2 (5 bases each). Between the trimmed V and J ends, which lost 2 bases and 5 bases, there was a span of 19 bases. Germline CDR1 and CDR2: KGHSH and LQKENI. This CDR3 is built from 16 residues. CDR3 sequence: CASSPTGTLPANEQYF. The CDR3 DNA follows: TGTGCCAGCTCACCAACCGGGACCCTCCCGGCGAACGAGCAGTACTTC.

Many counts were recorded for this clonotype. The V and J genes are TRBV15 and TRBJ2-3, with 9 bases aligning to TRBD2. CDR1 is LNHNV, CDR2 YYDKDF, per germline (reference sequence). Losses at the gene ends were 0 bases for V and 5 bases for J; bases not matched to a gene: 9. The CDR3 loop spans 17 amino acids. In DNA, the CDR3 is TGTGCCACCAGCAGAGATCTGGGGTCTAGCGGGGAAGATACGCAGTATTTT. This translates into CATSRDLGSSGEDTQYF. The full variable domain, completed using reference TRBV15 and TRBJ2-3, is DAMVIQNPRYQVTQFGKPVTLSCSQTLNHNVMYWYQQKSSQAPKLLFHYYDKDFNNEADTPDNFQSRRPNTSFCFLDIRSPGLGDTAMYLCATSRDLGSSGEDTQYFGPGTRLTVL.

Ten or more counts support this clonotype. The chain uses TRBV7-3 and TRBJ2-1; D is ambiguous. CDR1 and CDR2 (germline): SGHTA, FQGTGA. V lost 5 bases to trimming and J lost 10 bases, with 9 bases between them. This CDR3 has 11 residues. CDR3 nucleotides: TGTGCCAGCAGCCAAGCCGGGGAGCAGTTCTTC. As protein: CASSQAGEQFF.

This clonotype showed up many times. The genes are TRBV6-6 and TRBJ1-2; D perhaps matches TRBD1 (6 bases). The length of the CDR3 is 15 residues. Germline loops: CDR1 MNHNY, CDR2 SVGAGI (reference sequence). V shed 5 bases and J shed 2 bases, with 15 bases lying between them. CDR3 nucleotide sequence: TGTGCCAGCAGTCGCCCGGGACAACTCAACTATGGCTACACCTTC. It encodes CASSRPGQLNYGYTF.